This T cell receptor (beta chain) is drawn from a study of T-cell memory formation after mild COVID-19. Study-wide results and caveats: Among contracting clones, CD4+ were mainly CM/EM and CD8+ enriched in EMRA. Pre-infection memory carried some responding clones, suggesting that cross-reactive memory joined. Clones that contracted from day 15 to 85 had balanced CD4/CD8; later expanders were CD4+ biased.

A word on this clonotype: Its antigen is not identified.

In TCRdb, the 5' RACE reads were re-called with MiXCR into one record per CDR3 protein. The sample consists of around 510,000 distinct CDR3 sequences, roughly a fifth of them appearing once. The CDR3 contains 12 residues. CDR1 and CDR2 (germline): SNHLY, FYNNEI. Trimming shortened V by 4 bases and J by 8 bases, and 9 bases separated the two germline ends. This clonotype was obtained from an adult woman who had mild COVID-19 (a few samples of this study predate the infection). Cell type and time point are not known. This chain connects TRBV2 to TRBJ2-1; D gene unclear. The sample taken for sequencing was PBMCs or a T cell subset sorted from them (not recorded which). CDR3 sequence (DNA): TGTGCCAGCAGTGGTCTAGGTCATGAGCAGTTCTTC. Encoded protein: CASSGLGHEQFF. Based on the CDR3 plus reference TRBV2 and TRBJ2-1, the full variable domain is EPEVTQTPSHQVTQMGQEVILRCVPISNHLYFYWYRQILGQKVEFLVSFYNNEISEKSEIFDDQFSVERPDGSNFTLKIRSTKLEDSAMYFCASSGLGHEQFFGPGTRLTVL.